This T cell receptor (beta chain) derives from a study of cytomegalovirus exposure and HLA in healthy donors. From germline, CDR1 is SGHDT and CDR2 YYEEEE. The CDR3 contains 15 residues. The V end was cut by 3 bases, the J end by 5 bases, with 15 bases between. TCRdb keeps only in-frame clones here, not all; method: immunoSEQ multiplex PCR. Found here are around 250,000 clones, 90% of them singletons; the top ten hold under 0.45%. The clonotype was recovered from a woman younger than 30 in good health and CMV-seronegative. Sequencing was carried out using PBMCs. The chain is built from TRBV5-6 and TRBJ1-5; D gene ambiguous. The CDR3 nucleotides are TGTGCCAGCAGCTCGGGTCCGAGAGAGCATCAGCCCCAGCATTTT. As protein: CASSSGPREHQPQHF.